This T cell receptor (beta chain) stems from a study of blood T cell repertoires in COVID-19. Looked up from germline, CDR1 is SGHDT and CDR2 is YYEEEE. V lost 0 bases, J lost 0 bases, and 7 bases lay in between. The CDR3 runs 16 residues. Sequenced by immunoSEQ multiplex PCR; TCRdb stores in-frame clones only, minus some. Of about 150,000 clones in the sample, approximately 84% were seen once. The sample taken for sequencing was peripheral blood. The sequence was obtained from a man aged 65-85 years with acute or convalescent COVID-19. The chain combines TRBV5-6 with TRBJ1-6; no reliable D call. CDR3 sequence (DNA): TGTGCCAGCAGCTTGGGGAGGAGCTCCTATAATTCACCCCTCCACTTT. It yields the protein CASSLGRSSYNSPLHF. The entire variable domain, with the rest obtained from reference TRBV5-6 and TRBJ1-6, is as follows: DAGVTQSPTHLIKTRGQQVTLRCSPKSGHDTVSWYQQALGQGPQFIFQYYEEEERQRGNFPDRFSGHQFPNYSSELNVNALLLGDSALYLCASSLGRSSYNSPLHFGNGTRLTVT.